These 29 T cell receptor beta chains were all obtained from the same sample, sequenced in a study of Ad26.COV2.S vaccination and SARS-CoV-2 variants. TCRdb's table, derived via immunoSEQ multiplex PCR, lists solely in-frame clones and lacks some. The sample lists about 350,000 clones; around 89% were seen once. Sample treatment: roughly 18 received Ad26.COV2.S at low or high dose, single or two shots; 5 received placebo; per-sample allocation not given. Samples analyzed were those drawn on day 63 after the first vaccine or placebo injection. Sequenced material: peripheral blood, taken in a trial of Ad26.COV2.S vaccine versus placebo. All receptors derive from a person between 18 and 65 years old who received the Ad26.COV2.S COVID-19 vaccine or a placebo.

The rearrangement links TRBV5-1 to TRBJ1-1, with 8 bases matching TRBD1. CDR3 size: 15 residues. Germline CDR1 reads SGHRS; CDR2 reads YFSETQ. V was pared by 4 bases and J by 1 base, with 6 bases of the junction left unmatched. As DNA, the CDR3 is TGCGCCAGCAGCCCCCCGACAGGGGAGAACACTGAAGCTTTCTTT. This sequence encodes CASSPPTGENTEAFF.

This clone occurred once. The genes are TRBV5-1 and TRBJ2-7; D gene uncertain. This CDR3 is 12 amino acids long. CDR1 is SGHRS, CDR2 YFSETQ, per germline. Trimming took 5 bases from V and 0 from J, leaving 6 bases between them. The CDR3 protein is CASRGSSYEQYF. The CDR3 DNA reads as TGCGCCAGCAGAGGTAGCTCCTACGAGCAGTACTTC.

This chain connects TRBV3-1 (or the pseudogene TRBV3-2) to TRBJ2-1; D is unresolved. This CDR3 spans 13 amino acids. Germline V gene sequence: CDR1 LGHDT, CDR2 YNNKEL (reference sequence). The germline V and J ends were trimmed by 1 base and 9 bases, with 10 bases remaining between them. The CDR3 spells CASSQVEVAEQFF. The CDR3 bases are TGTGCCAGCAGCCAAGTAGAGGTGGCTGAGCAGTTCTTC.

The chain uses TRBV13 and TRBJ1-3; 9 bases agree with TRBD1. In germline, CDR1 is PRHDT, CDR2 FYEKMQ (reference sequence). V was clipped by 3 bases and J by 3 bases; unmatched bases: 3. This CDR3 comprises 15 residues. In DNA form, the CDR3 reads TGTGCCAGCAGCTTGCTGGACAGGGGTGGAAACACCATATATTTT. This codes for CASSLLDRGGNTIYF.

This chain links TRBV7-8 with TRBJ1-1, with D possibly being TRBD1 (5 bases). The CDR3 runs to 14 residues. The germline gives CDR1 SGHVS, CDR2 FQNEAQ. The ends were cut back, 1 base at V and 4 bases at J, with 10 bases in the middle. CDR3 coding DNA: TGTGCCAGCAGCTTAGGTCCAGGGCTCACTGAAGCTTTCTTT. This encodes CASSLGPGLTEAFF.

The J gene is TRBJ1-2, the V gene TRBV29-1; D ambiguous. CDR3 size: 12 residues. V lost 4 bases to trimming and J lost 5 bases, with 11 bases between them. Germline V gene sequence: CDR1 SQVTM, CDR2 ANQGSEA. In nucleotides, the CDR3 is TGCAGCGTTGGGGGAGACATTTATGGCTACACCTTC. The encoded protein is CSVGGDIYGYTF.

The gene calls are TRBV14 and TRBJ2-3; 8 positions agree with TRBD1. The V gene's germline CDR1 is SGHDN and CDR2 FVKESK. V gave up 5 bases and J gave up 13 bases; unmatched junction bases: 8. This CDR3 has 12 residues. The CDR3 DNA reads TGTGCCAGCAGCAAATTCCAGGGGGCTGAGTATTTT. Protein product: CASSKFQGAEYF.

The gene calls are TRBV19 and TRBJ2-5, with 8 bases lining up with TRBD1. The CDR3 length is 13 residues. Germline V lookup: CDR1 LNHDA, CDR2 SQIVND (reference sequence). Trimming at V came to 6 bases and at J to 5 bases, leaving 5 bases not matched to a gene. The CDR3 DNA is TGTGCCAGTAGACAGGGGGTTTCGGAGACCCAGTACTTC. It yields the protein CASRQGVSETQYF.

The chain links TRBV7-2 to TRBJ2-5; 7 bases are shared with TRBD1. In germline, CDR1 is SGHTA, CDR2 FQGNSA. The ends lost 4 bases at V and 2 bases at J; junction bases unmatched: 10. The CDR3 is 16 residues long. The CDR3 coding sequence is TGTGCCAGCAGCTCGGGCGGACAGGCAGCTCAAGAGACCCAGTACTTC. Translating gives CASSSGGQAAQETQYF.

This clone was observed a few times. The V call is TRBV6-2 or TRBV6-3, the J call TRBJ1-5; 8 bases fit TRBD1. The CDR3 loop spans 15 amino acids. Germline trimming cut 6 bases from V and 2 bases from J; bases unmatched to any gene: 6. Looked up from germline, CDR1 is MNHEY and CDR2 is SVGEGT. As DNA, the CDR3 is TGTGCCAGCAGCTCTCGACAGGGGCGCAATCAGCCCCAGCATTTT. Amino acid sequence: CASSSRQGRNQPQHF.

V usage is TRBV15 and J usage is TRBJ2-5; D remains ambiguous. Trimming shortened V by 1 base and J by 1 base, and 7 bases separated the two germline ends. Germline loops: CDR1 LNHNV, CDR2 YYDKDF (reference sequence). The CDR3 sequence is 14 residues long. This CDR3 reads CATSRGGPQETQYF. The CDR3, as DNA: TGTGCCACCAGCAGAGGGGGTCCCCAAGAGACCCAGTACTTC.

V is TRBV24-1 and J is TRBJ2-2; the match to TRBD2 covers 8 bases. Germline CDR1 is KGHDR and CDR2 is SFDVKD. J was trimmed by 2 bases and V by 3 bases; bases with no gene match: 7. The CDR3 extends over 17 amino acids. In DNA, the CDR3 is TGTGCCACCAGTGATCCCGGCGGGGGGTCCAACACCGGGGAGCTGTTTTTT. Its translation is CATSDPGGGSNTGELFF.

This clone was seen a few times. The rearrangement links TRBV6-5 to TRBJ1-1, with D unclear. The CDR3 has 14 residues. The V gene lost 5 bases and the J gene lost 5 bases, with 15 bases spanning the gap. Germline V gives CDR1 MNHEY, CDR2 SVGAGI. Here the CDR3 reads CASSKQMQKTEAFF. In nucleotides, the CDR3 is TGTGCCAGCAGTAAACAAATGCAGAAGACTGAAGCTTTCTTT.

The rearrangement joins TRBV7-8 to TRBJ1-2; D gene uncertain. V gave up 0 bases and J gave up 0 bases, with 2 bases separating them. The CDR3 has 13 amino acids. Germline CDR1 is SGHVS and CDR2 is FQNEAQ. The CDR3 loop reads CASSLAANYGYTF. The CDR3 DNA reads TGTGCCAGCAGCTTAGCTGCTAACTATGGCTACACCTTC.

CDR3 sequence reads: CATSGEGRIGELFF. CDR3 DNA sequence: TGTGCCACCAGCGGGGAGGGCCGAATCGGGGAGCTGTTTTTT. The chain combines TRBV15 with TRBJ2-2, with TRBD2 matching over 7 bases. This CDR3 has 14 residues. V shed 5 bases, J shed 7 bases, and the junction held 7 bases outside the gene matches. The germline V gene encodes CDR1 LNHNV and CDR2 YYDKDF (reference sequence).

The chain has TRBV9 and TRBJ2-3, with 8 bases identical to TRBD2. CDR1 and CDR2 (germline): SGDLS, YYNGEE. Losses at the gene ends were 4 bases for V and 3 bases for J; bases not matched to a gene: 4. There are 14 residues in the CDR3. The DNA for the CDR3 is TGTGCCAGCAGCCCCCGCGGGGGGACAGATACGCAGTATTTT. It is translated as CASSPRGGTDTQYF. Looking up the rest from reference TRBV9 and TRBJ2-3 gives the full variable domain: DSGVTQTPKHLITATGQRVTLRCSPRSGDLSVYWYQQSLDQGLQFLIQYYNGEERAKGNILERFSAQQFPDLHSELNLSSLELGDSALYFCASSPRGGTDTQYFGPGTRLTVL.

The V call is TRBV7-9, the J call TRBJ2-5, with TRBD2 matching 7 bases. The CDR3 has 14 residues. With 6 bases clipped from V and 2 bases from J, the junction kept 6 bases outside the gene matches. From germline, CDR1 is SEHNR and CDR2 FQNEAQ (reference sequence). DNA of the CDR3: TGTGCCAGCAGGGGAGCGGGGCGACAAGAGACCCAGTACTTC. Translated: CASRGAGRQETQYF.

This clone was found once. The chain couples TRBV5-6 to TRBJ1-1, with 9 nucleotides matching TRBD1. CDR3 size: 15 residues. Germline lookup yields CDR1 SGHDT and CDR2 YYEEEE. Trimming removed 2 bases from V and 3 bases from J; junction bases left unmatched: 5. DNA for the CDR3: TGTGCCAGCAGCTTACAGGGGGCGCGGGACACTGAAGCTTTCTTT. Amino acid sequence: CASSLQGARDTEAFF.

The chain recombines TRBV5-1 with TRBJ1-2; 9 nucleotides match TRBD1. This CDR3 is built from 14 residues. Trimming cost V 3 bases and J 8 bases; bases outside gene matches: 8. Germline loops: CDR1 SGHRS, CDR2 YFSETQ. CDR3 coding DNA: TGCGCCAGCAGCTGGGGACAGGGCATGCCGGGCTACACCTTC. Translated, it gives CASSWGQGMPGYTF.

The V and J genes are TRBV5-1 and TRBJ1-4; TRBD1 aligns across 7 bases. This CDR3 spans 16 amino acids. The germline CDR1 and CDR2 sequences are SGHRS and YFSETQ. The trim removed 4 bases at V and 0 bases at J, leaving 6 bases unmatched. In DNA form, the CDR3 reads TGCGCCAGCAGCGTTTGGGACAGAGCAACTAATGAAAAACTGTTTTTT. This codes for CASSVWDRATNEKLFF.

The gene calls are TRBV11-2 and TRBJ2-7; weak D call: TRBD1 (6 bases). Between the trimmed V and J ends, which lost 4 bases and 2 bases, there was a span of 15 bases. The CDR3 length is 15 residues. Germline V gene lookup returns CDR1 SGHAT and CDR2 FQNNGV. The CDR3 region is CASSSLPQGAYEQYF. The CDR3 bases are TGTGCCAGCAGCTCCCTCCCACAGGGTGCCTACGAGCAGTACTTC.

Comment on this clone: Other DNA sequences from this sample encode an identical CDR3 as well. This rearrangement joins TRBV4-2 to TRBJ1-4; 8 bases are a match to TRBD1. The CDR3 consists of 15 residues. V lost 1 base, J lost 6 bases, and 4 bases stayed unmatched. The germline V gene encodes CDR1 LGHNA and CDR2 YNFKEQ. The CDR3 DNA reads as TGTGCCAGCAGCCAAGGCGGGACAGGAGATGAAAAACTGTTTTTT. It yields the protein CASSQGGTGDEKLFF.

The V gene is TRBV6-5, the J gene TRBJ2-1, with 11 bases matching TRBD2. Germline CDR1 is MNHEY and CDR2 is SVGAGI. J was trimmed by 6 bases and V by 5 bases; bases with no gene match: 3. The CDR3 has 14 residues. The CDR3 DNA sequence: TGTGCCAGCAGTCGACTAGCGGGAAGCAATGAGCAGTTCTTC. This sequence encodes CASSRLAGSNEQFF.

V gene TRBV11-2 combines with J gene TRBJ1-1, with D possibly being TRBD1 (6 bases). Trimming left V 0 bases short and J 6 bases short, with 11 bases between. The CDR3 has 14 amino acids. Germline V gene data show CDR1 as SGHAT and CDR2 as FQNNGV. The CDR3 nucleotides are TGTGCCAGCAGCTTAGATCCCAGGGGCGCTGAAGCTTTCTTT. It encodes CASSLDPRGAEAFF.

The chain couples TRBV11-2 to TRBJ2-1, with a possible D match to TRBD2 (5 bases). V lost 1 base and J 5 bases, leaving 9 bases between the germline ends. This CDR3 region has 14 residues. Per the germline V gene, CDR1 is SGHAT and CDR2 is FQNNGV. The CDR3 spells CASSLVGGHNEQFF. CDR3 sequence (DNA): TGTGCCAGCAGCTTAGTCGGCGGGCACAATGAGCAGTTCTTC. Supplemented by reference TRBV11-2 and TRBJ2-1, the full variable domain reads EAGVAQSPRYKIIEKRQSVAFWCNPISGHATLYWYQQILGQGPKLLIQFQNNGVVDDSQLPKDRFSAERLKGVDSTLKIQPAKLEDSAVYLCASSLVGGHNEQFFGPGTRLTVL.

The chain employs TRBV21-1 and TRBJ1-5. TRBV21-1 is flagged as a pseudogene. CDR3 size: 19 residues. The CDR3 nucleotides read TGTGCCAGCAGCAAAAAGGAGACCTTCGAATCCTATAGCAATCAGCCCCAGCATTTT. This gives the protein CASSKKETFESYSNQPQHF.

V gene TRBV12-5 combines with J gene TRBJ1-5; D gene ambiguous. Germline CDR1 LGHNT, CDR2 FRNRAP. This CDR3 comprises 14 residues. The V and J ends lost 1 base and 0 bases respectively, with 4 bases between them. CDR3 protein: CASGLGGSNQPQHF. The CDR3 DNA reads as TGTGCTAGTGGTTTGGGCGGTAGCAATCAGCCCCAGCATTTT. Complete variable domain (other parts from reference TRBV12-5 and TRBJ1-5): DARVTQTPRHKVTEMGQEVTMRCQPILGHNTVFWYRQTMMQGLELLAYFRNRAPLDDSGMPKDRFSAEMPDATLATLKIQPSEPRDSAVYFCASGLGGSNQPQHFGDGTRLSIL.

Details on this clone: A read error may produce the germline difference seen at one junction end. J is TRBJ2-1 and V is TRBV7-9, with 9 bases fitting TRBD2. Per the germline V gene, CDR1 is SEHNR and CDR2 is FQNEAQ (reference sequence). CDR3 size: 16 residues. CDR3 protein: CASSIAGDSSYNEQFF. The CDR3 bases are TGTGCCAGCAGCATAGCGGGAGATAGCTCCTACAATGAGCAGTTCTTC.

V and J are TRBV10-3 and TRBJ1-2, with D possibly being TRBD1 (6 bases). Germline V lookup: CDR1 ENHRY, CDR2 SYGVKD. The CDR3 contains 12 residues. The germline V and J ends were trimmed by 9 bases and 8 bases, with 16 bases remaining between them. CDR3: CAIGQPAEGYTF. The CDR3 region has the DNA TGTGCCATAGGACAGCCAGCTGAAGGCTACACCTTC.